The present entry profiles one TCR beta chain with its context. The antigen remains unidentified. The data were obtained in a study of T cell responses to AZD1222 COVID-19 vaccine. Whole-study context: The study pooled second doses at about 4 or about 12 weeks. Study-level findings and limits: Clonal diversity was possibly underestimated, and white British individuals and females predominated among donors.

The V gene lost 3 bases and the J gene lost 7 bases, with 11 bases spanning the gap. The CDR3 runs to 13 residues. The germline V gene has CDR1 SGDLS and CDR2 YYNGEE. Libraries were prepared by immunoSEQ multiplex PCR; TCRdb keeps only in-frame clonotypes and omits some of them. The profile shows approximately 140,000 clones, approximately 94% of them singletons. The chain couples TRBV9 to TRBJ1-3, with D hard to call. The sample in question was peripheral blood, obtained on day 0 of AZD1222 vaccination. This TCR was sampled from an adult in good health. The CDR3 coding sequence is TGTGCCAGCAGCGCCGGATCCTTCAACACCATATATTTT. This translates into CASSAGSFNTIYF.